The T cell receptor beta chain described here comes from a study of blood T cell repertoires in COVID-19 (dated by TCRdb to the early 2020s). As for the study more broadly: Samples from collaborators originated in the United States, Italy and Spain and spanned both the acute and convalescent phases of COVID-19. The prospective study material was composed of cDNA or gDNA derived from T cells, B-cell-depleted T cells, or PBMCs. Deeply sampled blood TCRbeta repertoires from subjects exposed to, actively infected with, or recovered from COVID-19 were included in the dataset. A freely available public database, intended as a resource for researchers studying the immune response to SARS-CoV-2, is where the repertoires were released. Samples were obtained from the ongoing ImmuneRACE study (first 160 participants) and from 1,254 subjects provided by 6 global collaborators. The sample metadata nearly always contained a de-identified subject ID, COVID-19 status, age in years and sex. Where HLA class I and class II types were available, the types were taken from metadata supplied by the sample provider, not from assay-based typing. General conclusions and limits of the study: How much clinical and demographic metadata was included differed by source and by participant, and the metadata was provided uncurated.

The immunoSEQ Assay, a bias-controlled multiplex PCR, was used to amplify TCRbeta CDR3 regions from genomic DNA. In the authors' own workflow: The number of nucleated cells in each sample was estimated from the amplification of reference gene primers within the assay. Sequence reads were collapsed and filtered to measure the absolute abundance of every unique TCRbeta CDR3 rearrangement. Productive Simpson clonality was computed per sample as the square root of Simpson's diversity index over productive rearrangements. Drawn from immuneACCESS, this table holds only the in-frame rearrangements with V and J called that TCRdb kept. Clones are partly lost; checked studies trace under half to an unresolved V gene and leave the rest unexplained. V and J calls plus clone size are reproduced from that table; the DNA served to infer D and trimming. The sample table records fewer than 90,000 clones; 55% to 75% of these occur just once. 13% to 15% of the sample is in the top ten clones.

The germline V gene (reference sequence) gives CDR1 as SGHNT and CDR2 as YYREEE. V was cut back by 3 bases and J by 4 bases, leaving a gap of 17 bases between them. The CDR3 contains 16 residues, cysteine and phenylalanine counted. Only CDR3 DNA remains: 48 bases, in frame from the first base. The collaborating institutions used their own protocols to collect whole blood in K2EDTA tubes. For TCRbeta analysis, collaborators shipped samples as frozen whole blood, isolated PBMCs, or DNA extracted from either of those sample types. This clone was seen just once. What antigen it recognizes has not been identified. No base-level quality is on record; no much larger clone is a single base apart.

This TCR derives from an elderly woman with acute or convalescent COVID-19. Sequenced sample: peripheral blood. The chain uses TRBV5-4 and TRBJ2-1, and possibly TRBD2, on 7 matching bases. The CDR3: CASSSGGGGLYNEQFF. The sequence in DNA is TGTGCCAGCAGCTCCGGTGGGGGGGGCCTTTACAATGAGCAGTTCTTC.